Shown below are 8 T cell receptor beta chains from a single sample sequenced in a study of blood T cells in healthy people across ages. PCR was performed a second time for 7 to 11 cycles using a sample-barcoded 5' primer and a J-beta primer mix. MiXCR, applied by TCRdb to the 5' RACE reads, yields one record per CDR3 protein. Of hundreds of thousands of distinct CDR3 sequences listed, roughly 60% were seen once; the top ten hold about 20%. Sequencing input: blood. These receptors were obtained from a man aged 25 to 40 in good health.

This chain joins TRBV6-1 and TRBJ2-7, with TRBD2 matching over 12 bases. Per germline, CDR1 MNHNS and CDR2 SASEGT. V was clipped by 6 bases and J by 3 bases; unmatched bases: 6. The CDR3 covers 15 residues. The CDR3 DNA sequence: TGTGCCAGCAGCAGAGGACTAGCGGGGAACTACGAGCAGTACTTC. This sequence encodes CASSRGLAGNYEQYF.

In this sample, this clonotype turned up a few times. The chain employs TRBV7-9 and TRBJ1-4; D not certain. Trimming took 3 bases from V and 4 from J, leaving 9 bases between them. The CDR3 extends over 14 amino acids. CDR1 is SEHNR and CDR2 is FQNEAQ in the germline V gene (reference sequence). The CDR3 here is CASSLMTRNEKLFF. CDR3 in DNA: TGTGCCAGCAGCTTGATGACCCGTAATGAAAAACTGTTTTTT.

This clonotype was seen only once. This chain links TRBV6-5 with TRBJ1-4; a weak D match, TRBD1 (6 bases). V dropped 6 bases and J dropped 0 bases, with 14 bases sitting between them. Germline CDR1 MNHEY, CDR2 SVGAGI. This CDR3 region has 16 residues. CDR3 DNA: TGTGCCAGCAGACCAACAGGGCTCGCAACTAATGAAAAACTGTTTTTT. Translating it yields CASRPTGLATNEKLFF.

This clonotype has more than one count but fewer than ten. The rearrangement uses TRBV20-1 and TRBJ1-2; the match to TRBD1 covers 8 bases. The V and J ends lost 2 bases and 3 bases, in that order; junction bases with no gene match: 5. CDR1 and CDR2 from the germline V gene are DFQATT and SNEGSKA (reference sequence). The CDR3 covers 14 residues. CDR3 in amino acids: CSARNRGSDYGYTF. The CDR3 DNA reads TGCAGTGCTAGAAACAGGGGGTCTGACTATGGCTACACCTTC.

The chain couples TRBV11-2 to TRBJ2-1; no clear D gene. The CDR3 runs to 14 residues. Per the germline V gene, CDR1 is SGHAT and CDR2 is FQNNGV. V lost 3 bases and J lost 7, with 13 bases in between. Here the CDR3 DNA reads TGTGCCAGCAGCTTTGGGTTGGGTAGAAATGAGCAGTTCTTC. It encodes CASSFGLGRNEQFF.

V and J are TRBV28 and TRBJ2-5; 10 bases match TRBD2. J was trimmed by 5 bases and V by 10 bases; bases with no gene match: 7. Germline CDR1 and CDR2: MDHEN and SYDVKM. This CDR3 is 13 amino acids long. The CDR3 nucleotides read TGTGCCACCCTTAGCGGGAGGTTTGAGACCCAGTACTTC. This codes for CATLSGRFETQYF.

The V gene is TRBV20-1, the J gene TRBJ2-5; TRBD1 matches at 7 bases. The end of the DNA is better explained by TRBJ2-7, so the J call may be wrong. The V gene's germline CDR1 is DFQATT and CDR2 SNEGSKA (reference sequence). The CDR3 totals 17 residues. CDR3 nucleotides: TGCAGTGCTAGAACAGGGGATTATACTAAGGGGACCTACGAGCAGTACTTC. The encoded protein is CSARTGDYTKGTYEQYF.

A remark on this clonotype: At one of its ends the junction is not consistent with the germline gene, which may arise from a read error. This sequence joins TRBV6-5 and TRBJ2-5, with D tentatively TRBD2 (6 bases). The DNA end is more similar to TRBJ2-7, so the J call may be wrong. The CDR3 length is 13 residues. Germline V CDR1 and CDR2: MNHEY, SVGAGI. CDR3 coding DNA: TGTGTCAGCAGTATCCGGGAGAAATACGAGCAGTACTTC. Its translation: CVSSIREKYEQYF.